Presented here are 21 T cell receptor beta chains from one specimen sequenced in a study of blood T cells in healthy people across ages. Together with a sample-barcoded 5' primer, a J-beta primer mix was included in a second PCR lasting about 6 to 12 cycles. TCRdb called the 5' RACE reads again in MiXCR, with one record for every CDR3 protein. This table has 800,000 or so distinct CDR3 sequences, about 47% appearing once. The sequencing input was blood. The receptors were gathered from a man of 80 years or more in good health.

In this sample, this clonotype turned up once. CDR3: CASSLAGRAGELFF. CDR3 nucleotide sequence: TGTGCCAGCAGTTTAGCCGGGCGAGCCGGGGAGCTGTTTTTT. V is TRBV12-3 or TRBV12-4 and J is TRBJ2-2; D call uncertain. The V end lost 0 bases, the J end lost 6 bases, and 8 bases lay between the germline ends. The CDR3 spans 14 residues.

The chain recombines TRBV19 with TRBJ2-7; no clear D. CDR3 length: 12 residues. V lost 4 bases and J lost 3, with 7 bases in between. Germline CDR1 LNHDA, CDR2 SQIVND (reference sequence). The CDR3 nucleotides are TGTGCCAGTAGTACCCGCGACTACGAGCAGTACTTC. Translating gives CASSTRDYEQYF.

This chain uses TRBV7-9 with TRBJ1-4; 10 bases are shared with TRBD1. Germline V CDR1 and CDR2: SEHNR, FQNEAQ (reference sequence). The CDR3 has 15 residues. Trimming removed 6 bases from V and 6 bases from J; junction bases left unmatched: 7. CDR3 amino acids: CASSSTGTGDEKLFF. The DNA for the CDR3 is TGTGCCAGCAGTTCCACCGGGACAGGGGATGAAAAACTGTTTTTT.

This clonotype was detected ten times or more. The chain joins TRBV7-2 to TRBJ1-4, with D unclear. The CDR3 covers 13 residues. The germline V gene has CDR1 SGHTA and CDR2 FQGNSA. V lost 6 bases to trimming and J lost 3 bases, with 8 bases between them. For the CDR3, the DNA is TGTGCCAGCAGTTGGGATGCTAATGAAAAACTGTTTTTT. Encoded protein: CASSWDANEKLFF.

The chain carries TRBV7-9 and TRBJ1-2; 8 bases line up with TRBD1. The CDR3 loop spans 14 amino acids. V lost 5 bases to trimming and J lost 3 bases; unmatched junction nucleotides: 5. Germline CDR1 and CDR2: SEHNR and FQNEAQ (reference sequence). CDR3 loop: CASSPPTGDYGYTF. The CDR3 DNA is TGTGCCAGCAGCCCTCCGACAGGGGACTATGGCTACACCTTC.

The chain is built from TRBV28 and TRBJ2-7; D might be TRBD2 (5 bases). V lost 2 bases to trimming and J lost 3 bases, with 14 bases between them. The CDR3 is made up of 15 amino acids. Germline values: CDR1 MDHEN, CDR2 SYDVKM. CDR3 sequence (DNA): TGTGCCAGCAGTTTACCCGGCAGCGGTCACTACGAGCAGTACTTC. This translates into CASSLPGSGHYEQYF.

For this clonotype: Possible read error: a much larger clone is one base away. In nucleotides, the CDR3 is TGTGCCAGCAGCCCCCAGTCCTTCCCCGGCTACACCTTC. This encodes CASSPQSFPGYTF. The gene calls are TRBV12-3 or TRBV12-4 and TRBJ1-2; D gene unclear. V lost 6 bases and J 8 bases, leaving 16 bases between the germline ends. CDR3 length: 13 residues.

This rearrangement joins TRBV5-1 to TRBJ2-1, with TRBD1 as a possible D gene (6 bases). The V gene's germline CDR1 is SGHRS and CDR2 YFSETQ. The CDR3 totals 15 residues. The germline V and J ends were trimmed by 4 bases and 8 bases, with 19 bases remaining between them. For the CDR3, the DNA is TGCGCCAGCAGCGCCACCGGGACAAATAGGGATGAGCAGTTCTTC. Translation: CASSATGTNRDEQFF.

This chain joins TRBV28 and TRBJ2-7, with 7 bases lining up with TRBD1. With V trimmed by 2 bases and J by 5 bases, 9 bases remained unmatched. The V gene's germline CDR1 is MDHEN and CDR2 SYDVKM. This CDR3 has 15 amino acids. CDR3: CASSLRGQDRDEQYF. CDR3 DNA sequence: TGTGCCAGCAGTTTAAGGGGGCAAGATAGGGACGAGCAGTACTTC.

The chain links TRBV12-3 or TRBV12-4 to TRBJ2-3, with D possibly TRBD1 on 6 matching bases. V dropped 6 bases and J dropped 3 bases, with 13 bases sitting between them. The CDR3 consists of 14 residues. The CDR3 sequence: CASSPRQVTDTQYF. The DNA of the CDR3 is TGTGCCAGCAGCCCTCGACAGGTAACAGATACGCAGTATTTT.

The rearrangement uses TRBV6-1 and TRBJ1-2, with unresolved D. V gave up 4 bases and J gave up 2 bases, with 14 bases separating them. CDR1 and CDR2 from the germline V gene are MNHNS and SASEGT. This CDR3 region has 15 residues. This CDR3 is CASSGSFLSNYGYTF. In DNA form, the CDR3 reads TGTGCCAGCAGTGGATCTTTTCTTTCCAACTATGGCTACACCTTC.

In this sample, this clonotype turned up many times. The CDR3 DNA is TGCAGCGTTGCCCAAAATGAGGTCAAGGAGCAGTACTTC. Protein sequence: CSVAQNEVKEQYF. V usage is TRBV29-1 and J usage is TRBJ2-7; D is undetermined. The CDR3 spans 13 residues. Germline V gives CDR1 SQVTM, CDR2 ANQGSEA. V was trimmed by 4 bases and J by 7 bases, leaving 17 bases between them.

This clonotype showed up just a few times. This chain links TRBV2 with TRBJ2-1, with D possibly matching TRBD2 (6 bases). Germline V lookup: CDR1 SNHLY, CDR2 FYNNEI. V was cut by 2 bases and J by 8 bases, with 19 bases left in between. The CDR3 has 16 residues. The CDR3 DNA reads as TGTGCCAGCAGTGAAATAGGGGACTTAGGTCGGTATGAGCAGTTCTTC. It translates to CASSEIGDLGRYEQFF.

The chain carries TRBV5-1 and TRBJ2-1; weak D call: TRBD1 (7 bases). The CDR3 runs 14 residues. CDR1 SGHRS and CDR2 YFSETQ come from the germline V gene. Trimming left V 3 bases short and J 9 bases short, with 16 bases between. CDR3 amino acids: CASSSLRQGGEQFF. CDR3 DNA: TGCGCCAGCAGCTCCCTCAGACAGGGAGGTGAGCAGTTCTTC.

This clonotype came up many times. This chain joins TRBV7-2 and TRBJ2-1, with TRBD2 identical over 7 bases. Germline CDR1 reads SGHTA; CDR2 reads FQGNSA. The length of the CDR3 is 15 residues. The trim removed 0 bases at V and 5 bases at J, leaving 4 bases unmatched. As DNA, the CDR3 is TGTGCCAGCAGCTTAGCGAGTCTAGCGGACAATGAGCAGTTCTTC. This gives the protein CASSLASLADNEQFF.

The chain links TRBV28 to TRBJ1-4, with unresolved D. The CDR3 has 17 amino acids. The V end was cut by 4 bases, the J end by 5 bases, with 20 bases between. Germline V lookup: CDR1 MDHEN, CDR2 SYDVKM. CDR3 protein: CASSSIRRGFRNEKLFF. The CDR3 DNA is TGTGCCAGCAGTTCTATCCGGCGAGGGTTCCGCAATGAAAAACTGTTTTTT.

V is TRBV7-2 and J is TRBJ2-7; D remains unclear. The CDR3 sequence is 15 residues long. CDR1 SGHTA and CDR2 FQGNSA come from the germline V gene. Trimming removed 1 base from V and 3 bases from J, with 13 bases in between. This CDR3 reads CASSLVTGSFYEQYF. The CDR3 DNA reads as TGTGCCAGCAGCTTAGTAACCGGGTCCTTCTACGAGCAGTACTTC.

The chain combines TRBV30 with TRBJ1-4, with D perhaps TRBD1 (5 bases). The ends were cut back, 4 bases at V and 7 bases at J, with 16 bases in the middle. The CDR3 is made up of 14 amino acids. The germline V gene encodes CDR1 GTSNPN and CDR2 SVGIG (reference sequence). This CDR3 is CAWKGKGSGEKLFF. The CDR3 DNA reads as TGTGCCTGGAAGGGAAAGGGGAGCGGTGAAAAACTGTTTTTT.

This rearrangement joins TRBV12-3 or TRBV12-4 to TRBJ2-5, with 9 bases matching TRBD2. CDR3 length: 13 residues. J lost 13 bases, V lost 7 bases, and 13 bases had no gene match. This CDR3 is CASNRGAGGPGYF. CDR3 sequence (DNA): TGTGCCAGCAACCGAGGGGCGGGAGGGCCAGGGTACTTC.

The chain combines TRBV6-5 with TRBJ2-1; 8 bases match TRBD1. CDR1 MNHEY and CDR2 SVGAGI come from the germline V gene. The CDR3 has 13 amino acids. V lost 7 bases to trimming and J lost 6 bases; unmatched junction nucleotides: 5. Written as DNA, the CDR3 is TGTGCCAGCACAAACACAGGGGGCAATGAGCAGTTCTTC. It is translated as CASTNTGGNEQFF.

This clonotype was observed a few times. The genes are TRBV15 and TRBJ2-1; D gene uncertain. Germline CDR1 is LNHNV and CDR2 is YYDKDF (reference sequence). The CDR3 is 16 amino acids. The V end was cut by 2 bases, the J end by 1 base, with 12 bases between. CDR3 DNA sequence: TGTGCCACCAGCAGACCCGATAGCCAGTCCTACAATGAGCAGTTCTTC. Its translation: CATSRPDSQSYNEQFF.